Below are 7 T cell receptor beta chains sequenced from a single sample in a study of T-cell memory formation after mild COVID-19. One entry per CDR3 protein, called by TCRdb with MiXCR from the 5' RACE reads. The sample comprises about 250,000 distinct CDR3 sequences, about 17% of which are singletons, and approximately 3.4% rests with the top ten. Sequences were obtained from PBMCs or a T cell subset sorted from them (not recorded which). These receptors came from a man aged 18 to 29 who had mild COVID-19 (a few samples of this study predate the infection). Cell type and time point are not known.

V is TRBV24-1 and J is TRBJ2-3, with D perhaps TRBD2 (7 bases). Trimming pared 5 bases from V and 6 bases from J, leaving 11 bases between. The germline CDR1 and CDR2 sequences are KGHDR and SFDVKD. CDR3 size: 13 residues. CDR3 DNA: TGTGCCACCAGTGCCTGGGGGGGCGATACGCAGTATTTT. This gives the protein CATSAWGGDTQYF.

CDR3 sequence (DNA): TGTGCCAGCAGCCGGAGGCCGGGACGGGGCACAGATACGCAGTATTTT. It encodes CASSRRPGRGTDTQYF. The V call is TRBV14, the J call TRBJ2-3; D is perhaps TRBD1 or TRBD2 (5 bases each). From germline, CDR1 is SGHDN and CDR2 FVKESK. The CDR3 sequence is 16 residues long. Trimming pared 4 bases from V and 1 base from J, leaving 15 bases between.

In this sample, this clonotype turned up a few times. This chain connects TRBV28 to TRBJ2-3, with D maybe TRBD2 (6 bases). Germline loops: CDR1 MDHEN, CDR2 SYDVKM. Trimming shortened V by 8 bases and J by 3 bases, and 18 bases separated the two germline ends. The length of the CDR3 is 15 residues. In DNA form, the CDR3 reads TGTGCCAGCCCCCCGAGGAGGGTGGGGACAGATACGCAGTATTTT. It yields the protein CASPPRRVGTDTQYF.

The sample holds a few counts of this clonotype. This chain joins TRBV4-2 and TRBJ2-5; D is unclear. Deletions cut 1 base from V and 5 bases from J, with 11 bases between. The CDR3 is 14 amino acids. The germline V gene has CDR1 LGHNA and CDR2 YNFKEQ. Here the CDR3 reads CASSQARNTETQYF. The CDR3 DNA reads TGTGCCAGCAGCCAAGCCCGTAATACGGAGACCCAGTACTTC.

This clonotype was counted ten times or more. The chain combines TRBV28 with TRBJ1-1; a possible D gene is TRBD1 (5 bases). The CDR3 loop spans 15 amino acids. CDR1 and CDR2 (germline): MDHEN, SYDVKM. Trimming left V 5 bases short and J 0 bases short, with 13 bases between. The CDR3: CASSPVDRMNTEAFF. The DNA of the CDR3 is TGTGCCAGCAGTCCCGTAGACAGAATGAACACTGAAGCTTTCTTT.

This clonotype was seen a few times. The chain employs TRBV18 and TRBJ1-6; the D is unclear. V was cut by 3 bases and J by 7 bases, with 10 bases left in between. CDR3 size: 14 residues. The V gene's germline CDR1 is KGHSH and CDR2 LQKENI. CDR3 in amino acids: CASSPDPLNSPLHF. The CDR3, as DNA: TGTGCCAGCTCACCCGATCCATTGAATTCACCCCTCCACTTT.

This clonotype was found once. The chain uses TRBV20-1 and TRBJ1-1, with D maybe TRBD1 (5 bases). The ends were cut back, 4 bases at V and 1 base at J, with 10 bases in the middle. The CDR3 has 13 amino acids. Looked up from germline, CDR1 is DFQATT and CDR2 is SNEGSKA (reference sequence). The CDR3: CSANSGGNTEAFF. In DNA form, the CDR3 reads TGCAGTGCTAATTCGGGGGGGAACACTGAAGCTTTCTTT.